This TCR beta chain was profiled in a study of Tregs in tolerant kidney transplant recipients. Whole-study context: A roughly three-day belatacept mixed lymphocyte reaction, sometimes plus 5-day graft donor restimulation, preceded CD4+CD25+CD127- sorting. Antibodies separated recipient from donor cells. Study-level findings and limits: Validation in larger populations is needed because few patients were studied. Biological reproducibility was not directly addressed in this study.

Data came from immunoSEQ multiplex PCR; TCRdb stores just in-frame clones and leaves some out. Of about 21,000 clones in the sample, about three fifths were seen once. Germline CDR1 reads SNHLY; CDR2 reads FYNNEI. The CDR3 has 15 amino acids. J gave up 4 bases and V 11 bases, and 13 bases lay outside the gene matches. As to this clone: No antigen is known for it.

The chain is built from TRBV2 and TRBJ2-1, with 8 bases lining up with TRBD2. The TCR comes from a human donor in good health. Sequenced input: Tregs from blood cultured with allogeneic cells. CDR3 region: CAVRGAEKGYNEQFF. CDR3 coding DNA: TGTGCCGTGCGGGGGGCGGAGAAGGGTTACAATGAGCAGTTCTTC.